The T cell receptor (beta chain) under discussion was sequenced for a study of CD8+ T cells in alopecia areata. Overall study context: Treated patients were scored for severity by percent of scalp affected. General study findings and limits: Normal scalp had lower clonality than lesional scalp, with alopecia totalis/universalis lesions showing this most strongly. In scalp and blood during tofacitinib, many expanded lesional clones persisted.

This clone showed up just once. Its matching antigen is unknown. The sequencing template was cDNA reverse transcribed from extracted RNA. Sequencing was performed with immunoSEQ multiplex PCR; in TCRdb, only in-frame clones are kept and a portion is missing. This sample has roughly 99,000 clones; less than 90% occur once, and the top ten carry over 20%. Trimming left V 4 bases short and J 2 bases short, with 12 bases between. The CDR3 has 14 residues. In germline, CDR1 is SGHKS, CDR2 YYEKEE (reference sequence). Treatment meaning: oral pan-JAK inhibitor, 5-10 mg twice daily. The chain joins TRBV5-5 to TRBJ1-1; possible D gene TRBD1, 6 bases. The sequence came from a human donor with alopecia areata. The sequencing used CD8+ T cells sorted from blood, collected at week 24, from a patient treated with tofacitinib. The CDR3 nucleotides read TGTGCCAGCAGCCAACGGGGGGGCAACACTGAAGCTTTCTTT. Protein sequence: CASSQRGGNTEAFF.